One sample yielded the 28 T cell receptor beta chains listed below, sequenced in a study of OX40 agonist ivuxolimab in advanced cancers. The protocol was immunoSEQ multiplex PCR, while the TCRdb copy is restricted to in-frame clones and leaves out a portion. The sample has fewer than 200,000 clones, roughly 94% seen once. Material: CD4+ or CD8+ T cells sorted from blood, obtained in a trial of the OX40 agonist ivuxolimab. The source is an adult with an advanced solid tumor such as melanoma, head and neck, liver or kidney cancer.

The rearrangement joins TRBV7-2 to TRBJ2-5, with a weak D call TRBD2 (5 bases). This CDR3 spans 13 amino acids. The V end was cut by 7 bases, the J end by 11 bases, with 20 bases between. Germline CDR1 reads SGHTA; CDR2 reads FQGNSA. CDR3: CASNTGSSGPQYF. In DNA, the CDR3 is TGTGCCAGCAACACGGGGAGCTCCGGTCCACAGTACTTC.

The V gene is TRBV14, the J gene TRBJ1-4; 7 positions agree with TRBD1. The V and J ends lost 0 bases and 8 bases, in that order; junction bases with no gene match: 9. This CDR3 is 16 amino acids long. The V gene's germline CDR1 is SGHDN and CDR2 FVKESK. The CDR3 sequence is CASSQDGTAIREKLFF. The CDR3 nucleotides are TGTGCCAGCAGCCAAGATGGGACAGCTATTCGAGAAAAACTGTTTTTT.

To note about this clone: The same CDR3 arises from other DNA sequences in this sample as well. This chain connects TRBV7-2 to TRBJ1-2; the match to TRBD1 covers 7 bases. Germline assignment: CDR1 SGHTA and CDR2 FQGNSA. V lost 5 bases, J lost 3 bases, and 3 bases stayed unmatched. The CDR3 runs to 13 residues. DNA for the CDR3: TGTGCCAGCAGCCCCGGACAGGACTATGGCTACACCTTC. Translated, it gives CASSPGQDYGYTF. Based on the CDR3 plus reference TRBV7-2 and TRBJ1-2, the full variable domain is GAGVSQSPSNKVTEKGKDVELRCDPISGHTALYWYRQSLGQGLEFLIYFQGNSAPDKSGLPSDRFSAERTGGSVSTLTIQRTQQEDSAVYLCASSPGQDYGYTFGSGTRLTVV.

This sequence joins TRBV7-8 and TRBJ2-1, with 10 bases that match TRBD2. Germline V lookup: CDR1 SGHVS, CDR2 FQNEAQ. This CDR3 region has 15 residues. The ends lost 7 bases at V and 4 bases at J; junction bases unmatched: 7. The chain's CDR3 is CASTLWTSGYNEQFF. CDR3 bases: TGTGCCAGCACCCTTTGGACTAGCGGTTACAATGAGCAGTTCTTC.

This rearrangement joins TRBV7-6 to TRBJ2-1, with TRBD1 identical over 11 bases. The V gene's germline CDR1 is SGHVS and CDR2 FNYEAQ. V shed 3 bases and J 6 bases; nucleotides not matched to a gene: 10. The CDR3 is 17 amino acids. CDR3 sequence reads: CASSFVGGTGGTNEQFF. The CDR3 DNA reads as TGTGCCAGCAGCTTCGTAGGCGGGACAGGGGGTACCAATGAGCAGTTCTTC.

This chain connects TRBV5-6 to TRBJ2-7; D possibly uses TRBD1 or TRBD2 (6 bases each). The CDR3 covers 15 residues. The germline V gene encodes CDR1 SGHDT and CDR2 YYEEEE. V lost 2 bases and J 2 bases, leaving 14 bases between the germline ends. CDR3 in amino acids: CASSLRGTGAYEQYF. The DNA for the CDR3 is TGTGCCAGCAGCTTAAGGGGGACGGGAGCCTACGAGCAGTACTTC.

The chain employs TRBV7-2 and TRBJ1-2; the D gene is possibly TRBD1 (6 bases). This CDR3 comprises 15 residues. Germline V gene sequence: CDR1 SGHTA, CDR2 FQGNSA. The V and J ends lost 9 bases and 5 bases respectively, with 22 bases between them. The CDR3 region is CASAPPFRQEYGYTF. CDR3 coding DNA: TGTGCCAGTGCCCCTCCCTTCAGACAGGAATATGGCTACACCTTC.

As to this clone: Distinct nucleotide sequences in the sample also encode this CDR3. J is TRBJ2-5 and V is TRBV9; D not certain. V was pared by 0 bases and J by 5 bases, with 8 bases between. This CDR3 is 13 amino acids long. Germline lookup yields CDR1 SGDLS and CDR2 YYNGEE. The CDR3 DNA follows: TGTGCCAGCAGCGTAGAGGTTGGGGAGACCCAGTACTTC. As protein: CASSVEVGETQYF. The variable domain in full, completed from reference TRBV9 and TRBJ2-5, reads DSGVTQTPKHLITATGQRVTLRCSPRSGDLSVYWYQQSLDQGLQFLIQYYNGEERAKGNILERFSAQQFPDLHSELNLSSLELGDSALYFCASSVEVGETQYFGPGTRLLVL.

V is TRBV5-1 and J is TRBJ2-4; 13 bases line up with TRBD2. The germline V gene has CDR1 SGHRS and CDR2 YFSETQ. The CDR3 totals 20 residues. V lost 3 bases and J lost 8; bases outside the gene matches: 20. The CDR3 reads CASSSRPRTSGGSPGYIQYF. CDR3 DNA sequence: TGCGCCAGCAGCTCGCGCCCCAGGACTAGCGGGGGATCTCCTGGGTACATTCAGTACTTC.

The CDR3: CASQSPGTDTQYF. DNA for the CDR3: TGTGCCAGTCAGTCCCCCGGCACAGATACGCAGTATTTT. The chain recombines TRBV6-5 with TRBJ2-3; D is unresolved. The germline CDR1 and CDR2 sequences are MNHEY and SVGAGI. V was pared by 9 bases and J by 1 base, with 11 bases between. The CDR3 runs 13 residues.

The table lists this clone with a count of one. The genes are TRBV5-4 and TRBJ1-2, with 7 positions matching TRBD1. Trimming at V came to 4 bases and at J to 2 bases, leaving 2 bases not matched to a gene. The CDR3 runs to 13 residues. CDR1 and CDR2 from the germline V gene are SGHNT and YYREEE (reference sequence). CDR3 bases: TGTGCCAGCAGCCCGGACAGGAACTATGGCTACACCTTC. It specifies CASSPDRNYGYTF.

The chain is built from TRBV2 and TRBJ2-7, with a weak D call TRBD2 (6 bases). The CDR3 contains 13 residues. Germline-derived CDR1 and CDR2 are SNHLY and FYNNEI. Trimming took 5 bases from V and 9 from J, leaving 17 bases between them. The CDR3 loop reads CASSPGGRQVQYF. Here the CDR3 DNA reads TGTGCCAGCAGTCCGGGTGGGAGGCAGGTGCAGTACTTC.

The chain links TRBV7-2 to TRBJ2-7; D is perhaps TRBD2 (7 bases). The CDR3 spans 14 residues. V was clipped by 7 bases and J by 7 bases, with 20 bases between them. The germline V gene has CDR1 SGHTA and CDR2 FQGNSA. As DNA, the CDR3 is TGTGCCAGCATCTCCCACTTGGGGGGGCGAGAGCAGTACTTC. Translation gives CASISHLGGREQYF.

J is TRBJ1-1 and V is TRBV19; 8 positions agree with TRBD1. With 4 bases clipped from V and 3 bases from J, the junction kept 7 bases outside the gene matches. The CDR3 spans 15 residues. Per the germline V gene, CDR1 is LNHDA and CDR2 is SQIVND (reference sequence). CDR3 nucleotide sequence: TGTGCCAGTAGTAGACACAGGGGGAGGGACACTGAAGCTTTCTTT. It codes for CASSRHRGRDTEAFF.

The chain recombines TRBV21-1 with TRBJ1-5; TRBD1 is taken as the D call from the table, unchecked against the DNA. TRBV21-1 is flagged as a pseudogene. The CDR3 has 20 amino acids. CDR3: CASSNGRGPMGLKCNQPQHF. CDR3 nucleotide sequence: TGTGCCAGCAGCAATGGCAGGGGACCTATGGGGTTAAAATGCAATCAGCCCCAGCATTTT.

The chain has TRBV6-6 and TRBJ1-6; D gene unclear. The V end was cut by 6 bases, the J end by 5 bases, with 14 bases between. The CDR3 loop spans 15 amino acids. Germline V gene data show CDR1 as MNHNY and CDR2 as SVGAGI (reference sequence). CDR3 amino acids: CASSHPGRNNSPLHF. CDR3 in DNA: TGTGCCAGCAGCCACCCGGGGAGGAATAATTCACCCCTCCACTTT.

V gene TRBV7-9 combines with J gene TRBJ1-1, with D possibly TRBD1 on 5 matching bases. This CDR3 spans 19 amino acids. The V gene's germline CDR1 is SEHNR and CDR2 FQNEAQ (reference sequence). V was clipped by 3 bases and J by 5 bases, with 28 bases between them. DNA for the CDR3: TGTGCCAGCAGCTTGATAACGTGGGCAGGGCTAATTAAATGGACTGAAGCTTTCTTT. Its translation is CASSLITWAGLIKWTEAFF.

This chain joins TRBV27 and TRBJ2-7, with 10 bases lining up with TRBD2. There are 15 residues in the CDR3. Trimming took 2 bases from V and 2 from J; bases not matched to a gene: 3. Germline V gene data show CDR1 as MNHEY and CDR2 as SMNVEV (reference sequence). The CDR3 nucleotides read TGTGCCAGCAGTTTAAAGGGACTAGCGACCTACGAGCAGTACTTC. Amino acids: CASSLKGLATYEQYF.

This chain joins TRBV29-1 and TRBJ1-1; a possible D gene is TRBD1 (6 bases). V dropped 7 bases and J dropped 0 bases, with 9 bases sitting between them. CDR3 size: 12 residues. Germline assignment: CDR1 SQVTM and CDR2 ANQGSEA. CDR3 nucleotide sequence: TGCAGCGGCACAGGGTTGAACACTGAAGCTTTCTTT. This encodes CSGTGLNTEAFF.

The chain employs TRBV10-3 and TRBJ2-3; 9 bases fit TRBD2. CDR3 length: 17 amino acids. Germline V gene sequence: CDR1 ENHRY, CDR2 SYGVKD. J was trimmed by 6 bases and V by 6 bases; bases with no gene match: 16. Here the CDR3 DNA reads TGTGCCATCAGGGGCGAGAGAGGAGCGGGGGGCGGGGATACGCAGTATTTT. Translation gives CAIRGERGAGGGDTQYF.

V and J are TRBV12-1 and TRBJ2-1; the table's D gene call, TRBD2, was not cross checked with the DNA. TRBV12-1 is a documented pseudogene. The CDR3 sequence is 17 residues long. The CDR3: CASSPGVAGRQYNEQFF. The CDR3 nucleotides read TGTGCCAGCAGCCCTGGGGTAGCGGGGAGACAATACAATGAGCAGTTCTTC.

The chain links TRBV14 to TRBJ2-7; D is unclear. The CDR3 is made up of 15 amino acids. The V gene lost 1 base and the J gene lost 1 base, with 11 bases spanning the gap. Looked up from germline, CDR1 is SGHDN and CDR2 is FVKESK. In nucleotides, the CDR3 is TGTGCCAGCAGCCAAGTAGTCTGGCCGTCCTACGAGCAGTACTTC. It is translated as CASSQVVWPSYEQYF. Using reference TRBV14 and TRBJ2-7 for the parts outside the CDR3, the full variable domain is EAGVTQFPSHSVIEKGQTVTLRCDPISGHDNLYWYRRVMGKEIKFLLHFVKESKQDESGMPNNRFLAERTGGTYSTLKVQPAELEDSGVYFCASSQVVWPSYEQYFGPGTRLTVT.

This chain's CDR3 is CASSSQLNTEAFF. CDR3 sequence (DNA): TGTGCCAGCAGCTCTCAGCTGAACACTGAAGCTTTCTTT. This chain joins TRBV5-4 and TRBJ1-1; D remains ambiguous. CDR3 length equals 13 residues. The V and J ends lost 3 bases and 0 bases respectively, with 6 bases between them. In germline, CDR1 is SGHNT, CDR2 YYREEE (reference sequence).

The chain combines TRBV2 with TRBJ1-4; D gene uncertain. Trimming took off 7 bases at V and 5 bases at J, with 11 bases between the two ends. The CDR3 totals 13 residues. The germline CDR1 and CDR2 sequences are SNHLY and FYNNEI. As DNA, the CDR3 is TGTGCCAGCAATGGCCTAAAGAATGAAAAACTGTTTTTT. Amino acids: CASNGLKNEKLFF.

The sample holds one count of this clone. The chain recombines TRBV11-1 with TRBJ2-7; D remains unclear. Germline V gene sequence: CDR1 SGHAT, CDR2 FQDESV (reference sequence). This CDR3 has 13 amino acids. The V and J ends lost 6 bases and 5 bases respectively, with 14 bases between them. CDR3 sequence: CASSYTTRDEQYF. CDR3 coding DNA: TGTGCCAGCAGTTATACGACTCGGGACGAGCAGTACTTC.

The rearrangement joins TRBV23-1 to TRBJ1-4; no firm D call. TRBV23-1 is an ORF for which the function is uncertain. V lost 4 bases, J lost 4 bases, and 25 bases lay in between. The length of the CDR3 is 19 residues. The CDR3, as DNA: TGCGCCAGCAGTCGCCCTCTCGGACTTGTCTCCCTCCGTAATGAAAAACTGTTTTTT. The encoded protein is CASSRPLGLVSLRNEKLFF.

About this clone itself: One end of the junction varies from germline; a read error may be responsible. CDR3 sequence: CANSLLPGLIDQETQYF. The CDR3 region has the DNA TGTGCCAACAGCTTACTGCCAGGACTTATCGACCAAGAGACCCAGTACTTC. This chain uses TRBV7-2 with TRBJ2-5; possibly TRBD2 for D (5 bases). CDR1 is SGHTA and CDR2 is FQGNSA in the germline V gene. CDR3 length equals 17 residues. The full variable domain, its missing parts supplied by reference TRBV7-2 and TRBJ2-5, is GAGVSQSPSNKVTEKGKDVELRCDPISGHTALYWYRQSLGQGLEFLIYFQGNSAPDKSGLPSDRFSAERTGGSVSTLTIQRTQQEDSAVYLCANSLLPGLIDQETQYFGPGTRLLVL.

This chain connects TRBV28 to TRBJ1-1; D is undetermined. The V and J ends lost 7 bases and 11 bases respectively, with 14 bases between them. This CDR3 has 11 residues. CDR1 is MDHEN, CDR2 SYDVKM, per germline. CDR3 DNA: TGTGCCAGCATATCGGGGTTCGGCGCTTTCTTT. It codes for CASISGFGAFF.